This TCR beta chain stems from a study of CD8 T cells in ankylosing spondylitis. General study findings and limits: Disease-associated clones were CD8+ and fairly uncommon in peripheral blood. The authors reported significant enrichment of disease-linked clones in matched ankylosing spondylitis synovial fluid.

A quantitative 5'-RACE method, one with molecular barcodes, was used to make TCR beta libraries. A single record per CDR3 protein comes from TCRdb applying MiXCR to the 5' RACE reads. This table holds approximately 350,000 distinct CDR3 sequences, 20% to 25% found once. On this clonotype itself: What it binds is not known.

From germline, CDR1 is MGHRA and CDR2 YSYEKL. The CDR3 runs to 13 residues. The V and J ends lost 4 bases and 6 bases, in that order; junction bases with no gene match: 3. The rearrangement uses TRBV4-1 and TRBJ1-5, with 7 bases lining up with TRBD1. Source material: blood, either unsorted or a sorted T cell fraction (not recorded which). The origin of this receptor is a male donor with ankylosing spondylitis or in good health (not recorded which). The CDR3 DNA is TGCGCCAGCAGCCCGACAGGGCGTCAGCCCCAGCATTTT. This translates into CASSPTGRQPQHF.